This T cell receptor (beta chain) came from a study of long-term antiretroviral therapy in people with HIV. Details on this clone: Antigen unknown.

A v3.0 immunoSEQ assay was performed at survey level. Only in-frame clones appear in the TCRdb table, and some are missing; sequencing was by immunoSEQ multiplex PCR. Here the sample spans about 16,000 clones, approximately 79% being singletons. Germline V gives CDR1 MNHEY, CDR2 SVGAGI. Trimming took 6 bases from V and 8 from J, leaving 10 bases between them. The CDR3 has 12 residues. Overall study results and limits: Upon ART, diversity increased but remained lower than transplant donor controls.

Specimens carried about 0.95-11 million cryopreserved PBMC before DNA extraction. The source of this sequence is a woman aged 40 to 55 with HIV. This chain joins TRBV6-5 and TRBJ1-4, with D possibly TRBD1 on 6 matching bases. The input for sequencing was unsorted PBMCs, taken 2.3 years after starting antiretroviral therapy. This chain's CDR3 is CASSTGREKLFF. The CDR3 bases are TGTGCCAGCAGCACAGGGAGGGAAAAACTGTTTTTT.